This TCR beta chain is drawn from a study of T cell responses to AZD1222 COVID-19 vaccine. Profiling relied on immunoSEQ multiplex PCR, and the TCRdb table lists in-frame clones only, not all of them. The repertoire includes approximately 140,000 clones, about 90% of them detected once, and roughly 7.5% sits in the top ten. The CDR3 has 15 amino acids. V lost 0 bases and J 10 bases, leaving 13 bases between the germline ends. The V gene's germline CDR1 is MNHEY and CDR2 SVGAGI. Note on this clone: Its matching antigen is unknown.

Study observations and caveats: Close to half of all spike-specific TCRs reportedly target regions of the variants that are unmutated.

The sample was peripheral blood, taken 28 days after the second dose of the MenACWY control vaccine. The sequence was collected from an adult who received the MenACWY meningococcal vaccine as a control. This chain uses TRBV6-5 with TRBJ1-6; D is undetermined. The CDR3 sequence is CASSYSAVGLSPLHF. Here the CDR3 DNA reads TGTGCCAGCAGTTACTCGGCGGTCGGCCTCTCACCCCTCCACTTT.